The rows below give T cell receptor beta chains drawn from one sample of a study of neurological immune-mediated disorders. TCRdb used MiXCR to reprocess the 5' RACE reads, holding one entry per CDR3 protein. The profile shows roughly 28,000 distinct CDR3 sequences, 3% to 3.5% of them singletons. Sequences were obtained from PBMCs. Every receptor here comes from a woman between 25 and 40 years old with multiple sclerosis. Both conserved end residues are part of each CDR3. The order of the fields is D gene, V gene, clone size, J gene, CDR3 DNA, CDR3 protein. D genes are given only for firm matches. The listing skips clone size in some rows; elsewhere it reads once, few, many or a size class.

NA	TRBV20-1	few	TRBJ2-7	TGCAGTGCTAGAGATCCCCTCAAAGAGCAGTACTTC	CSARDPLKEQYF
NA	TRBV12-3/TRBV12-4	many	TRBJ1-6	TGTGCCAGCAGTTTCGCCAGGACGAATTCACCCCTCAACTTT	CASSFARTNSPLNF
NA	TRBV20-1	many	TRBJ1-1	TGCAGTGCTAGTTTGTGGGGGGCAAGGGACACTGAAGCTTTCTTT	CSASLWGARDTEAFF
TRBD2	TRBV7-2	many	TRBJ2-3	TGTGCCAGCAGGTCAGGGGTACTAGCGGGAGCTGCGAGCACAGATACGCAGTATTTT	CASRSGVLAGAASTDTQYF
NA	TRBV18	many	TRBJ2-7	TGTGCCAGCTCACCAGCCCAGGGAGTATTGGACGAGCAGTACTTC	CASSPAQGVLDEQYF
NA	TRBV6-5	many	TRBJ1-6	TGTGCCAGCAGAAAATGGCATTCACCCCTCAACTTT	CASRKWHSPLNF
NA	TRBV20-1	many	TRBJ1-5	TGCAGTGCCCTGGGGGGGGATCAGCCCCAGCATTTT	CSALGGDQPQHF
TRBD1	TRBV5-1	many	TRBJ2-5	TGCGCCAGCAGCTTAGGGACAGGCTGGGAGACCCAGTACTTC	CASSLGTGWETQYF
TRBD2	TRBV20-1	many	TRBJ2-3	TGCAGTGCTAGAATAGCGGGAGATTTAACAGATACGCAGTATTTT	CSARIAGDLTDTQYF
TRBD1	TRBV7-2	many	TRBJ2-6	TGTGCCAGCAGCTCACAGGGGGCGGTGGCTGGGGCCAACGTCCTGACTTTC	CASSSQGAVAGANVLTF
TRBD1	TRBV6-2/TRBV6-3	many	TRBJ1-5	TGTGCCAGCAGTTCCGGGACAGGGGCCCAGCCCCAGCATTTT	CASSSGTGAQPQHF
NA	TRBV20-1	medium-sized	TRBJ2-3	TGCAGTGCTAGCCTAACGACAGATACGCAGTATTTT	CSASLTTDTQYF
NA	TRBV29-1	medium-sized	TRBJ1-3	TGCAGCGTTGAACCCGGGTCTGGAAACACCATATATTTT	CSVEPGSGNTIYF
TRBD2	TRBV7-2	few	TRBJ2-3	TGTGCCAGCAGCTTAGGGTCTGGGGGGGGAATCCGGGATACGCAGTATTTT	CASSLGSGGGIRDTQYF
TRBD2	TRBV7-6	few	TRBJ2-7	TGTGCCAGCAGCTTAGGGCCCCGGGGTACAGCGGGGGAGCAGTACTTC	CASSLGPRGTAGEQYF
TRBD2	TRBV2	many	TRBJ2-4	TGTGCCAGCAGTGGGACTAGCGGGGGCCAAAAAAACATTCAGTACTTC	CASSGTSGGQKNIQYF
NA	TRBV6-2/TRBV6-3	many	TRBJ1-2	TGTGCCAGCAGCGCTCGTGTCTATGGCTACACCTTC	CASSARVYGYTF
TRBD2	TRBV4-2	many	TRBJ2-7	TGTGCCAGCAGCCAAGATCGTACTAGCGACGAGCAGTACTTC	CASSQDRTSDEQYF
NA	TRBV5-1	many	TRBJ2-1	TGCGCCAGCAGCTTGGTAGGACCCCCTAACAATGAGCAGTTCTTC	CASSLVGPPNNEQFF
NA	TRBV12-3/TRBV12-4	many	TRBJ1-5	TGTGCCAGCAGTTTAGCGAGGTCAGATCAGCCCCAGCATTTT	CASSLARSDQPQHF
TRBD1	TRBV4-3	many	TRBJ2-7	TGCGCCAGCAGCCAAGATGGGACAGGGCGCGAGCAGTACTTC	CASSQDGTGREQYF
TRBD2	TRBV7-2	many	TRBJ2-7	TGTGCCAGCAGCCCTATTCGTACTAGCGGGTTGTACGAGCAGTACTTC	CASSPIRTSGLYEQYF
NA	TRBV12-3/TRBV12-4	many	TRBJ2-5	TGTGCCAGCAGCACTAGCCAGCTCCCCCAGTACTTC	CASSTSQLPQYF
TRBD2	TRBV3-1	many	TRBJ2-7	TGTGCCAGCAGCCAAGTAAGCGGGAGGGCCGGGGAGCAGTACTTC	CASSQVSGRAGEQYF
NA	TRBV2	NA	TRBJ1-5	TGTGCCAGCAGTCAAATCGGAACTAGCAATCAGCCCCAGCATTTT	CASSQIGTSNQPQHF
NA	TRBV7-2	NA	TRBJ1-3	TGTGCCAGCAGCTTCGAGGGGCCTCCCTCTGGAAACACCATATATTTT	CASSFEGPPSGNTIYF
TRBD2	TRBV7-8	many	TRBJ2-7	TGTGCCAGCAGCTTAAAAGGCGGGAGAGGCTTCTACGAGCAGTACTTC	CASSLKGGRGFYEQYF
NA	TRBV3-1	many	TRBJ2-7	TGTGCCAGCAGCCAATCGGACGGGACCTACGAGCAGTACTTC	CASSQSDGTYEQYF
NA	TRBV20-1	many	TRBJ1-2	TGCAGTGCTCACAGGGTTTTAGGTAGTGGCTACACCTTC	CSAHRVLGSGYTF
TRBD1	TRBV12-3/TRBV12-4	many	TRBJ2-1	TGTGCCAGCAATAGAGGCGACAGGGGATTATACAATGAGCAGTTCTTC	CASNRGDRGLYNEQFF
NA	TRBV12-3/TRBV12-4	many	TRBJ2-4	TGTGCCAGCAGTACGGAATGGCTGCGCAAAAACATTCAGTACTTC	CASSTEWLRKNIQYF
NA	TRBV3-1	few	TRBJ1-1	TGTGCCAGCAGCCAAGGCCGAGGCAGGAACACTGAAGCTTTCTTT	CASSQGRGRNTEAFF